The next 25 T cell receptor beta chains were all read from a single sample in a study of regulatory T cells in long-lasting Graves disease. iRepertoire HTBI primers and Arm-PCR of CDR3 regions built TCR beta libraries. TCRdb independently ran MiXCR on the multiplex PCR reads; one entry per CDR3 protein. The table includes some 490,000 distinct CDR3 sequences, around 11% detected once. Time point in this sample: newly diagnosed GD, antithyroid drugs for less than 3 months. PBMC-derived RNA was used for the TCR library. The sample also formed part of further work on T cells in Graves' hyperthyroidism and ophthalmopathy.

Sequencing was performed on peripheral blood mononuclear cells (PBMCs), taken at new diagnosis, from a patient treated with antithyroid drugs. The source is a woman younger than 45 with Graves disease.

In its sample, this clonotype was seen many times. The DNA of the CDR3 is TGTGCCAGCACCGGGACCAGGGGCGGCGAGCAGTACTTC. Protein product: CASTGTRGGEQYF. The J gene is TRBJ2-7, the V gene TRBV11-2; possible D gene TRBD1, 6 bases. Trimming took off 7 bases at V and 6 bases at J, with 16 bases between the two ends. Germline values: CDR1 SGHAT, CDR2 FQNNGV. The CDR3 contains 13 residues.

This clonotype was seen many times. At one boundary the junction diverges from the germline segment, which might be a read error. The gene calls are TRBV20-1 and TRBJ2-4, with TRBD1 identical over 9 bases. There are 13 residues in the CDR3. In germline, CDR1 is DFQATT, CDR2 SNEGSKA (reference sequence). The CDR3 loop reads CSAEQGATNIQYF. CDR3 in DNA: TGCAGTGCTGAACAGGGGGCCACAAACATTCAGTACTTC.

This clonotype has a count of ten or more. The chain links TRBV13 to TRBJ2-7; 11 bases agree with TRBD2. Trimming took 5 bases from V and 5 from J; bases not matched to a gene: 11. The CDR3 is 16 amino acids. Germline-derived CDR1 and CDR2 are PRHDT and FYEKMQ (reference sequence). The DNA of the CDR3 is TGTGCCAGCAGCCCCAGTAGCGGGAGGGTATGGAACGAGCAGTACTTC. Translated: CASSPSSGRVWNEQYF. Full variable domain (missing parts from reference TRBV13 and TRBJ2-7): AAGVIQSPRHLIKEKRETATLKCYPIPRHDTVYWYQQGPGQDPQFLISFYEKMQSDKGSIPDRFSAQQFSDYHSELNMSSLELGDSALYFCASSPSSGRVWNEQYFGPGTRLTVT.

This clonotype was detected ten times or more. The gene calls are TRBV2 and TRBJ2-2; D unclear. The CDR3 runs to 15 residues. CDR1 and CDR2 (germline): SNHLY, FYNNEI. Trimming took 2 bases from V and 7 from J, leaving 14 bases between them. This chain's CDR3 is CASSELAVQVGELFF. The CDR3 nucleotides are TGTGCCAGCAGTGAACTGGCGGTTCAGGTCGGGGAGCTGTTTTTT.

This clonotype was counted ten times or more. CDR3 sequence: CASSPSGGEAFF. The CDR3, as DNA: TGTGCCAGCAGCCCCTCCGGGGGTGAAGCTTTCTTT. V usage is TRBV11-3 and J usage is TRBJ1-1; D may be TRBD1 (5 bases). Looked up from germline, CDR1 is SGHNT and CDR2 is YENEEA. The germline V and J ends were trimmed by 5 bases and 7 bases, with 11 bases remaining between them. The CDR3 is 12 amino acids.

This clonotype was seen ten or more times. V usage is TRBV6-1 and J usage is TRBJ2-7; D call uncertain. Germline assignment: CDR1 MNHNS and CDR2 SASEGT. V shed 6 bases and J shed 5 bases, with 17 bases lying between them. This CDR3 comprises 14 residues. In nucleotides, the CDR3 is TGTGCCAGCAGGACGATGGAAGGGCGCGACGAGCAGTACTTC. Its translation: CASRTMEGRDEQYF.

This clonotype was detected ten times or more. The J gene is TRBJ2-7, the V gene TRBV20-1, with TRBD2 identical over 7 bases. Germline loops: CDR1 DFQATT, CDR2 SNEGSKA (reference sequence). The CDR3 extends over 15 amino acids. V was clipped by 0 bases and J by 2 bases; unmatched bases: 7. CDR3 sequence: CSARDRLGGPYEQYF. In nucleotides, the CDR3 is TGCAGTGCTAGAGATCGGTTGGGAGGGCCCTACGAGCAGTACTTC.

This clonotype was picked up many times. The chain recombines TRBV4-1 with TRBJ1-5; D unclear. CDR1 is MGHRA and CDR2 is YSYEKL in the germline V gene. The CDR3 sequence is 17 residues long. The V gene lost 2 bases and the J gene lost 1 base, with 15 bases spanning the gap. The CDR3 loop is CASSQFVRVKSNQPQHF. The CDR3 DNA reads TGCGCCAGCAGCCAATTCGTCCGGGTCAAGAGCAATCAGCCCCAGCATTTT.

Many counts were recorded for this clonotype. J is TRBJ2-7 and V is TRBV7-2; 10 bases map to TRBD2. The germline gives CDR1 SGHTA, CDR2 FQGNSA. The V and J ends lost 4 bases and 3 bases, in that order; junction bases with no gene match: 6. CDR3 length: 15 amino acids. The CDR3 sequence: CASSSEIAGGYEQYF. For the CDR3, the DNA is TGTGCCAGCAGCTCTGAGATAGCGGGGGGCTACGAGCAGTACTTC.

This clonotype occurred a few times. The chain employs TRBV20-1 and TRBJ2-7; tentatively, D is TRBD2 (5 bases). Trimming shortened V by 1 base and J by 1 base, and 11 bases separated the two germline ends. This CDR3 is built from 14 residues. Germline V gene data show CDR1 as DFQATT and CDR2 as SNEGSKA (reference sequence). The CDR3 DNA sequence: TGCAGTGCTAGAGGACCAGCGGAGTCCTACGAGCAGTACTTC. Its protein product is CSARGPAESYEQYF.

This clonotype was seen ten or more times. The chain links TRBV29-1 to TRBJ1-5; D is unresolved. Between the trimmed V and J ends, which lost 4 bases and 2 bases, there was a span of 6 bases. Germline CDR1 is SQVTM and CDR2 is ANQGSEA. This CDR3 region has 12 residues. The CDR3 DNA reads TGCAGCGTTGGGGCGGGCAATCAGCCCCAGCATTTT. It codes for CSVGAGNQPQHF.

The CDR3 here is CASSGRLSTEAFF. CDR3 DNA sequence: TGTGCCAGCAGCGGACGGTTGAGCACTGAAGCTTTCTTT. This chain connects TRBV28 to TRBJ1-1; D is undetermined. There are 13 residues in the CDR3. The V and J ends lost 6 bases and 4 bases respectively, with 12 bases between them. In germline, CDR1 is MDHEN, CDR2 SYDVKM.

This clonotype was counted at least ten times. The chain recombines TRBV6-1 with TRBJ2-1; D call uncertain. The CDR3 length is 15 residues. Germline values: CDR1 MNHNS, CDR2 SASEGT. Trimming left V 1 base short and J 0 bases short, with 7 bases between. CDR3 protein: CASSEEMGSYNEQFF. CDR3 DNA: TGTGCCAGCAGTGAAGAAATGGGCTCCTACAATGAGCAGTTCTTC.

This clonotype occurred many times. This chain connects TRBV5-5 to TRBJ2-3, with 12 bases matching TRBD2. The CDR3 is 16 residues long. Germline V CDR1 and CDR2: SGHKS, YYEKEE (reference sequence). J gave up 6 bases and V 5 bases, and 10 bases lay outside the gene matches. CDR3 residues: CASSQGLAGRVDTQYF. The CDR3, as DNA: TGTGCCAGCAGTCAAGGACTAGCGGGACGCGTGGATACGCAGTATTTT.

This clonotype appeared a few times. The chain links TRBV11-1 to TRBJ2-7; a weak D match, TRBD1 (6 bases). Looked up from germline, CDR1 is SGHAT and CDR2 is FQDESV (reference sequence). The CDR3 covers 13 residues. Trimming took off 6 bases at V and 3 bases at J, with 12 bases between the two ends. Here the CDR3 reads CASSFTGYYEQYF. In DNA form, the CDR3 reads TGTGCCAGCAGTTTTACAGGGTACTACGAGCAGTACTTC.

This clonotype was picked up a small number of times. The rearrangement uses TRBV7-9 and TRBJ2-1, with 7 bases lining up with TRBD2. Germline V gene lookup returns CDR1 SEHNR and CDR2 FQNEAQ (reference sequence). With 3 bases clipped from V and 5 bases from J, the junction kept 7 bases outside the gene matches. The CDR3 runs 15 residues. The CDR3 bases are TGTGCCAGCAGCTTGTTGGCGGGAGATCACAATGAGCAGTTCTTC. The encoded protein is CASSLLAGDHNEQFF.

This clonotype has ten or more counts. This sequence joins TRBV27 and TRBJ2-3; no clear D gene. Germline V gives CDR1 MNHEY, CDR2 SMNVEV (reference sequence). Trimming shortened V by 6 bases and J by 0 bases, and 13 bases separated the two germline ends. CDR3 length: 15 residues. CDR3 sequence: CASRDLTTSTDTQYF. The CDR3 DNA is TGTGCCAGCAGAGACCTCACCACTAGCACAGATACGCAGTATTTT.

The CDR3 loop is CASSLGLGTGNTIYF. Here the CDR3 DNA reads TGTGCCAGCAGCTTAGGTCTGGGTACGGGAAACACCATATATTTT. The chain is built from TRBV7-9 and TRBJ1-3; D not resolved. Germline V CDR1 and CDR2: SEHNR, FQNEAQ (reference sequence). The CDR3 has 15 residues. V was pared by 1 base and J by 4 bases, with 11 bases between.

The chain carries TRBV20-1 and TRBJ2-1; 8 bases are shared with TRBD2. V lost 6 bases and J lost 0; bases outside the gene matches: 4. Germline CDR1 and CDR2: DFQATT and SNEGSKA (reference sequence). The CDR3 has 14 amino acids. The CDR3 here is CSALSGNSYNEQFF. CDR3 nucleotide sequence: TGCAGTGCCCTTAGCGGGAACTCCTACAATGAGCAGTTCTTC.

This clonotype has only a few counts. V gene TRBV24-1 combines with J gene TRBJ2-3; perhaps TRBD2 as D (5 bases). Germline-derived CDR1 and CDR2 are KGHDR and SFDVKD. CDR3 length equals 15 residues. Trimming pared 1 base from V and 1 base from J, leaving 8 bases between. The CDR3 is CATSDFVGGTDTQYF. CDR3 nucleotide sequence: TGTGCCACCAGTGATTTTGTGGGAGGCACAGATACGCAGTATTTT.

The sample holds many counts of this clonotype. J is TRBJ2-3 and V is TRBV28; no reliable D call. CDR1 is MDHEN and CDR2 is SYDVKM in the germline V gene. The V gene lost 2 bases and the J gene lost 7 bases, with 4 bases spanning the gap. The CDR3 totals 11 residues. As DNA, the CDR3 is TGTGCCAGCAGTTTAGGAAATACGCAGTATTTT. Amino acid sequence: CASSLGNTQYF.

The chain couples TRBV7-3 to TRBJ2-3; D might be TRBD1 (6 bases). V was pared by 3 bases and J by 4 bases, with 11 bases between. Germline assignment: CDR1 SGHTA and CDR2 FQGTGA. This CDR3 comprises 14 residues. DNA for the CDR3: TGTGCCAGCAGCTTTCAAGCAGGGGCAGATACGCAGTATTTT. It yields the protein CASSFQAGADTQYF. Looking up the rest from reference TRBV7-3 and TRBJ2-3 gives the full variable domain: GAGVSQTPSNKVTEKGKYVELRCDPISGHTALYWYRQSLGQGPEFLIYFQGTGAADDSGLPNDRFFAVRPEGSVSTLKIQRTERGDSAVYLCASSFQAGADTQYFGPGTRLTVL.

This chain connects TRBV2 to TRBJ2-3, with D perhaps matching TRBD1 (5 bases). The germline gives CDR1 SNHLY, CDR2 FYNNEI. V dropped 4 bases and J dropped 6 bases, with 11 bases sitting between them. This CDR3 contains 13 residues. The CDR3 is CASSGGQLDTQYF. CDR3 bases: TGTGCCAGCAGTGGGGGCCAGTTGGATACGCAGTATTTT.

Only a few counts were recorded for this clonotype. The genes are TRBV9 and TRBJ1-2; tentative D call: TRBD1 (6 bases). This CDR3 is 18 amino acids long. Trimming removed 0 bases at V and 4 bases at J, with 22 bases between. CDR1 SGDLS and CDR2 YYNGEE come from the germline V gene. This CDR3 reads CASSVATNGGQGTYGYTF. CDR3 DNA sequence: TGTGCCAGCAGCGTAGCTACGAACGGGGGGCAGGGGACCTATGGCTACACCTTC.

This clonotype appeared many times. The V call is TRBV5-1, the J call TRBJ1-2; 9 bases are shared with TRBD1. The CDR3 extends over 14 amino acids. V was clipped by 3 bases and J by 4 bases; unmatched bases: 4. The germline V gene encodes CDR1 SGHRS and CDR2 YFSETQ. DNA of the CDR3: TGCGCCAGCAGCTCGGGACAGGGAACCTATGGCTACACCTTC. Residues: CASSSGQGTYGYTF.